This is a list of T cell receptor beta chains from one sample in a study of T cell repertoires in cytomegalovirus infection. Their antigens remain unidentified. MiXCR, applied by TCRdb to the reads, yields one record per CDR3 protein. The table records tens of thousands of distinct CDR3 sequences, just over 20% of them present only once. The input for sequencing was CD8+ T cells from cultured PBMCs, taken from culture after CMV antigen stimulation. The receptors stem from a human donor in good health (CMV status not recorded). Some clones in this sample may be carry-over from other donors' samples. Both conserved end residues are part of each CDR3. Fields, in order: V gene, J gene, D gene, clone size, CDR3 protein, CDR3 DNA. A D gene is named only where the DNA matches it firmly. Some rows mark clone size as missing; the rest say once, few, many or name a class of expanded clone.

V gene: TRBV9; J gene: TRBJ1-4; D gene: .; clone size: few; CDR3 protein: CASSLGEKSHTNEKLFF; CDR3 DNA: TGTGCCAGCAGCCTAGGGGAGAAGAGCCATACTAATGAAAAACTGTTTTTT
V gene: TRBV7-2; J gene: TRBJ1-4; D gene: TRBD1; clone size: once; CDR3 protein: CASSSPGTGEITNEKLFF; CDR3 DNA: TGTGCCAGCAGCTCCCCCGGGACAGGGGAGATTACTAATGAAAAACTGTTTTTT
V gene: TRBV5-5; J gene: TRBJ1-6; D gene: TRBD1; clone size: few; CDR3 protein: CASSLVAGGNNSPLHF; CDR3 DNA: TGTGCCAGCAGCTTGGTGGCAGGGGGTAATAATTCACCCCTCCACTTT
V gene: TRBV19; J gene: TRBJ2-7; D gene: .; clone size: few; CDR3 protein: CASSAGSYEQYF; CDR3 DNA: TGTGCCAGCTCCGCGGGGTCCTACGAGCAGTACTTC
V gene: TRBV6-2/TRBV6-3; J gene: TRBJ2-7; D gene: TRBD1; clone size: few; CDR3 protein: CASSYSGQTSSYEQYF; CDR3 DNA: TGTGCCAGCAGTTACTCGGGACAGACGAGCTCCTACGAGCAGTACTTC
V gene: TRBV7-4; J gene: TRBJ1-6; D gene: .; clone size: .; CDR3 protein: CASSPPRRMGGSPLHF; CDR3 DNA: TGTGCCAGCAGCCCTCCGCGGCGCATGGGAGGTTCACCCCTCCACTTT
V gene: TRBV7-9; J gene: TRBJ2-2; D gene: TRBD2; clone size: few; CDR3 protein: CASSLTGLAGELFF; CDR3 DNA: TGTGCCAGCAGCTTAACCGGACTAGCCGGGGAGCTGTTTTTT
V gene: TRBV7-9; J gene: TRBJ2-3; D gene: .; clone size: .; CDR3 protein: CASSLGVAVTDTQYF; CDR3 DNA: TGTGCCAGCAGCTTAGGGGTAGCGGTCACAGATACGCAGTATTTT
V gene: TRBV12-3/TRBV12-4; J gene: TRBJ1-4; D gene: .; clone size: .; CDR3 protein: CASSLGTDEKLFF; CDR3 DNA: TGTGCCAGCAGTTTGGGGACCGATGAAAAACTGTTTTTT
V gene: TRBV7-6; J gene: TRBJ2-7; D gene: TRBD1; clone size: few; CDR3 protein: CASIGQGVSYEQYF; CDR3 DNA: TGTGCCAGCATAGGACAGGGGGTTTCCTACGAGCAGTACTTC
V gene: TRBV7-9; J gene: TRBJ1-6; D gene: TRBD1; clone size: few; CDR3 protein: CASSLDGTGGNSPLHF; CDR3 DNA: TGTGCCAGCAGCTTAGACGGGACAGGGGGTAATTCACCCCTCCACTTT
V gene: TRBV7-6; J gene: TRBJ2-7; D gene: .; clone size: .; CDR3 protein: CASGASPNYEQYF; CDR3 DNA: TGTGCCAGCGGGGCCTCCCCCAACTACGAGCAGTACTTC
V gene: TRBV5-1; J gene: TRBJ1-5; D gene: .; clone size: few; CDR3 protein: CASSLEGALGNQPQHF; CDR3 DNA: TGCGCCAGCAGCTTGGAAGGGGCCCTCGGCAATCAGCCCCAGCATTTT
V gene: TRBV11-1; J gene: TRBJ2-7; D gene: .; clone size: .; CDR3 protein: CASSPDTMGEQYF; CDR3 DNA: TGTGCCAGCAGCCCCGACACCATGGGCGAGCAGTACTTC
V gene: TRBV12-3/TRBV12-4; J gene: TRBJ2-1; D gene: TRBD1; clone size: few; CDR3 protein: CASSRTGGDEQFF; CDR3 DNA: TGTGCCAGCAGCAGGACAGGGGGCGATGAGCAGTTCTTC
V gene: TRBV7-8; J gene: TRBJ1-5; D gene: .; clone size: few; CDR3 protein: CASSLEGIAYSNQPQHF; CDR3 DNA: TGTGCCAGCAGCTTAGAGGGGATAGCGTATAGCAATCAGCCCCAGCATTTT
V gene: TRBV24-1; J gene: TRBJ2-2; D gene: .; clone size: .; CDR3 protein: CATSDFTTTSVNTGELFF; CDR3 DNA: TGTGCCACCAGTGATTTCACTACTACTTCAGTGAACACCGGGGAGCTGTTTTTT
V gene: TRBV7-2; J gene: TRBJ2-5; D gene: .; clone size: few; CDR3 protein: CASSLGAGAGETQYF; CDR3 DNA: TGTGCCAGCAGCTTAGGTGCGGGGGCTGGGGAGACCCAGTACTTC
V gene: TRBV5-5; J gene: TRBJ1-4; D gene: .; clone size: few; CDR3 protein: CASSLRTVNEKLFF; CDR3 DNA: TGTGCCAGCAGCTTACGGACAGTGAATGAAAAACTGTTTTTT
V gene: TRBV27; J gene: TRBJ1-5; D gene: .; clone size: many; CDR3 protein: CASSLYARGNQPQHF; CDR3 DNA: TGTGCCAGCAGTCTCTACGCTCGGGGCAATCAGCCCCAGCATTTT
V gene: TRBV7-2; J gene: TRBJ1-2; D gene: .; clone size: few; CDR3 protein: CASSLLGTRYGYTF; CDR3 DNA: TGTGCCAGCAGCTTATTGGGGACTCGGTATGGCTACACCTTC
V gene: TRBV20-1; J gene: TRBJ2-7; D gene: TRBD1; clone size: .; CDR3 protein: CSARLTGKVRYEQYF; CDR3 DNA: TGCAGTGCTAGACTGACAGGGAAGGTCCGCTACGAGCAGTACTTC
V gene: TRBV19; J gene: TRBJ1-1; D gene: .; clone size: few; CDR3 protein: CASSIGQMNTEAFF; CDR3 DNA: TGTGCCAGTAGTATTGGACAGATGAACACTGAAGCTTTCTTT
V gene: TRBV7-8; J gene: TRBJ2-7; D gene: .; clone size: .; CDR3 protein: CASRTGTGSLAGATLTYEQYF; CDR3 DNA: TGTGCCAGCAGAACCGGGACAGGAAGCTTAGCGGGGGCCACTTTAACCTACGAGCAGTACTTC
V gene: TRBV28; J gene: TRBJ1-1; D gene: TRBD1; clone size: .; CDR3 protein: CASSLSGTALSTTLNTEAFF; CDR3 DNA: TGTGCCAGCAGTTTATCTGGGACAGCGCTTTCCACTACCCTGAACACTGAAGCTTTCTTT
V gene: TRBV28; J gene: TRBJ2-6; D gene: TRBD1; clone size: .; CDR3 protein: CASSSHRGSGANVLTF; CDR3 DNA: TGTGCCAGCAGTTCCCACAGGGGTTCCGGGGCCAACGTCCTGACTTTC
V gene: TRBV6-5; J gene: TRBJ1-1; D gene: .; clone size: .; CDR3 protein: CASSYGQRGNTEAFF; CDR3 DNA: TGTGCCAGCAGTTACGGACAGCGGGGGAACACTGAAGCTTTCTTT
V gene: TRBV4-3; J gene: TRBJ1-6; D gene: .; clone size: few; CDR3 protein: CASSQDRDDPTPLHF; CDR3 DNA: TGCGCCAGCAGCCAAGATCGGGACGACCCGACACCCCTCCACTTT
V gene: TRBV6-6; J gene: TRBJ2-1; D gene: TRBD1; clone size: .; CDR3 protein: CASSADRGGNEQFF; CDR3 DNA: TGTGCCAGCAGTGCCGACAGGGGTGGCAATGAGCAGTTCTTC
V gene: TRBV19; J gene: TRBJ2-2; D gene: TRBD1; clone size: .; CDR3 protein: CASSARDRGTGELFF; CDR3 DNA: TGTGCCAGTAGTGCCCGGGACAGGGGGACCGGGGAGCTGTTTTTT
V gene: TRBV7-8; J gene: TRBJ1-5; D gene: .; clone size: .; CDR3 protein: CASSLVGSFNQPQHF; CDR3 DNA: TGTGCCAGCAGCTTAGTAGGTTCCTTCAATCAGCCCCAGCATTTT
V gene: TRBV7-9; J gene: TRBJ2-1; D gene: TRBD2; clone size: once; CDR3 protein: CASSFPGLAGGRGSYNEQFF; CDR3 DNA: TGTGCCAGCAGCTTCCCGGGACTAGCGGGGGGGCGAGGCTCCTACAATGAGCAGTTCTTC
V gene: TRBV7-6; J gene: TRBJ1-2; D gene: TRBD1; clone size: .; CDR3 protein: CASSPQGWDRGHGYTF; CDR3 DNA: TGTGCCAGCAGCCCCCAGGGTTGGGACAGGGGTCATGGCTACACCTTC
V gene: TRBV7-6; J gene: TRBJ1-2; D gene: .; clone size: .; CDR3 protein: CASSLGPRDIYGYTF; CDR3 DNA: TGTGCCAGCAGCTTAGGACCCCGGGATATCTATGGCTACACCTTC
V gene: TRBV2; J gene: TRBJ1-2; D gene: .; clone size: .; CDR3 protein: CASRPGGSDYGYTF; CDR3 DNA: TGTGCCAGCAGACCGGGGGGGTCGGACTATGGCTACACCTTC
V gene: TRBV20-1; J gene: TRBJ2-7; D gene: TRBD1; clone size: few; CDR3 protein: CSATGTGVKPFGYEQYF; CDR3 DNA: TGCAGTGCTACTGGGACAGGAGTCAAACCTTTTGGCTACGAGCAGTACTTC
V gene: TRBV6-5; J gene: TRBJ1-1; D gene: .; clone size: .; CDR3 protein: CASSYSSGGTEAFF; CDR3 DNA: TGTGCCAGCAGTTACTCTTCGGGGGGCACTGAAGCTTTCTTT
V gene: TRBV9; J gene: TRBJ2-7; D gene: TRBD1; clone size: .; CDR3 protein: CASSAGDSSYEQYF; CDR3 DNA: TGTGCCAGCAGCGCCGGGGACAGCTCCTACGAGCAGTACTTC
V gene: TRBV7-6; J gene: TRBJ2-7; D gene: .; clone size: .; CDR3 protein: CASSSETSPYEQYF; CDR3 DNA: TGTGCCAGCAGCTCAGAGACGAGCCCCTACGAGCAGTACTTC
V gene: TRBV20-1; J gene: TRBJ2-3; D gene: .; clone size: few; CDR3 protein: CSARDWGHLTDTQYF; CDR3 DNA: TGCAGTGCTAGAGATTGGGGACACCTCACAGATACGCAGTATTTT
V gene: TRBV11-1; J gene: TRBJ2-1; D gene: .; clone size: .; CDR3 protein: CASSLGTLNEQFF; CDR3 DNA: TGTGCCAGCAGCTTAGGTACTCTCAATGAGCAGTTCTTC
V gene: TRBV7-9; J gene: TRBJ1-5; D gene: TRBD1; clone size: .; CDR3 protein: CASSLGLSDRVGQPQHF; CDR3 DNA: TGTGCCAGCAGCTTAGGCCTCTCGGACAGGGTTGGGCAGCCCCAGCATTTT
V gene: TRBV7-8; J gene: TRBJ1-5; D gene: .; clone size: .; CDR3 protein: CASSPGKGQPQHF; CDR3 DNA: TGTGCCAGCAGCCCAGGGAAGGGTCAGCCCCAGCATTTT
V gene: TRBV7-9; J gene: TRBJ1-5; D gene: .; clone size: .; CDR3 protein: CASTLGGNQPQHF; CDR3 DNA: TGTGCCAGCACCCTTGGGGGCAATCAGCCCCAGCATTTT
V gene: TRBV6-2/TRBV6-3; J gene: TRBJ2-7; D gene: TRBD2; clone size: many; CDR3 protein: CASSFGTSGYEQYF; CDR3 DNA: TGTGCCAGCAGTTTCGGGACTAGCGGGTACGAGCAGTACTTC
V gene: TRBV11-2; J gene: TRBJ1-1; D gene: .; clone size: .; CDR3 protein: CASSLALPRGQTEAFF; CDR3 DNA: TGTGCCAGCAGCTTAGCCCTACCCAGGGGTCAGACTGAAGCTTTCTTT
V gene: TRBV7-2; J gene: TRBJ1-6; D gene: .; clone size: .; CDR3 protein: CASSLLSNRAYSPLHF; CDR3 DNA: TGTGCCAGCAGCTTACTCTCGAACAGGGCGTATTCACCCCTCCACTTT
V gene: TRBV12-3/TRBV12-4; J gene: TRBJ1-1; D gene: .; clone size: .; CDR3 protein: CASGQDRNTEAFF; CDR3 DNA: TGTGCCAGCGGTCAGGACAGGAACACTGAAGCTTTCTTT
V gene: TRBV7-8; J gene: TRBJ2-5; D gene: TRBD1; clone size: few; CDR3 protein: CASSRPGQAGETQYF; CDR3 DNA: TGTGCCAGCAGCCGTCCGGGACAGGCCGGGGAGACCCAGTACTTC
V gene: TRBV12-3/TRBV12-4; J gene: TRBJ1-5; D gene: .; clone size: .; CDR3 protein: CASSSLYREPQHF; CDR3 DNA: TGTGCCAGCAGTTCCCTTTACAGGGAACCCCAGCATTTT
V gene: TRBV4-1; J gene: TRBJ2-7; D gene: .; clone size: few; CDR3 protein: CASSQSLGGGREQYF; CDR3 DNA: TGCGCCAGCAGCCAAAGCCTAGGTGGAGGAAGGGAGCAGTACTTC
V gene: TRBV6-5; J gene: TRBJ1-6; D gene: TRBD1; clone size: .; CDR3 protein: CASRRQGLNSPLHF; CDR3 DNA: TGTGCCAGCAGGCGACAGGGGCTGAATTCACCCCTCCACTTT
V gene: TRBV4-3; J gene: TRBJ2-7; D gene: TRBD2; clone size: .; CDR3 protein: CASSQVITGGGIQSPYEQYF; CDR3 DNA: TGCGCCAGCAGCCAAGTAATTACTGGCGGGGGGATCCAGAGCCCCTACGAGCAGTACTTC
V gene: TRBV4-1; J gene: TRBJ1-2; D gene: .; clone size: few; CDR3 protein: CASSPLRDGTLIRYGYTF; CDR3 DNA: TGCGCCAGCAGCCCGCTACGGGACGGGACTTTAATCCGTTATGGCTACACCTTC